This passage covers 30 T cell receptor beta chains from one sample sequenced in a study of identical twins. MiXCR, applied by TCRdb to the 5' RACE reads, yields one record per CDR3 protein. The repertoire holds hundreds of thousands of distinct CDR3 sequences, with approximately 20% as singletons. These data also formed part of another study, on yellow fever vaccine responses in identical twins.

Sequencing input: CD4+ T cells sorted from blood. These receptors were collected from a woman aged 18 to 35 in good health.

In DNA form, the CDR3 reads TGTGCCAGCAGTTACTCGAGTGGTTACAATCAGCCCCAGCATTTT. Its protein product is CASSYSSGYNQPQHF. The chain carries TRBV6-5 and TRBJ1-5; D ambiguous. This CDR3 is built from 15 residues. V was pared by 0 bases and J by 3 bases, with 9 bases between. CDR1 and CDR2 (germline): MNHEY, SVGAGI.

The rearrangement uses TRBV15 and TRBJ2-6; D is ambiguous. V dropped 0 bases and J dropped 2 bases, with 5 bases sitting between them. The germline V gene encodes CDR1 LNHNV and CDR2 YYDKDF (reference sequence). The CDR3 consists of 15 residues. CDR3 DNA sequence: TGTGCCACCAGCAGAGAGAACCCTGGGGCCAACGTCCTGACTTTC. Translation gives CATSRENPGANVLTF.

The chain joins TRBV5-1 to TRBJ2-3; D call uncertain. Germline V gene data show CDR1 as SGHRS and CDR2 as YFSETQ. CDR3 length: 11 residues. Trimming pared 6 bases from V and 6 bases from J, leaving 8 bases between. DNA for the CDR3: TGCGCCAGCAAGTTTGATGATACGCAGTATTTT. Translating it yields CASKFDDTQYF.

The CDR3 spells CASSLRTVPYEQYV. CDR3 coding DNA: TGTGCCAGCAGCCTTAGGACGGTTCCCTACGAGCAGTACGTC. The chain couples TRBV28 to TRBJ2-7; D uncertain. CDR1 and CDR2 from the germline V gene are MDHEN and SYDVKM. This CDR3 spans 14 amino acids. V was clipped by 6 bases and J by 2 bases, with 14 bases between them.

This clonotype was observed a handful of times. The chain joins TRBV18 to TRBJ2-3; the match to TRBD2 covers 7 bases. V lost 0 bases and J lost 4; bases outside the gene matches: 4. The germline CDR1 and CDR2 sequences are KGHSH and LQKENI. CDR3 length: 15 amino acids. CDR3 sequence: CASSPPIREADTQYF. The CDR3, as DNA: TGTGCCAGCTCACCACCGATCCGGGAGGCAGATACGCAGTATTTT.

This clonotype was detected a few times. J is TRBJ2-7 and V is TRBV12-3 or TRBV12-4; D gene ambiguous. V dropped 5 bases and J dropped 0 bases, with 5 bases sitting between them. The CDR3 contains 12 residues. This chain's CDR3 is CASSKHSYEQYF. The CDR3 bases are TGTGCCAGCAGTAAACACTCCTACGAGCAGTACTTC.

The rearrangement joins TRBV3-1 to TRBJ2-2; D tentatively fits TRBD1 or TRBD2 (6 bases each). Trimming stripped 3 bases from V and 1 base from J, with 12 bases between. The CDR3 is made up of 16 amino acids. Per germline, CDR1 LGHDT and CDR2 YNNKEL (reference sequence). The chain's CDR3 is CASSHRGRGNTGELFF. The CDR3 DNA is TGTGCCAGCAGCCACCGGGGGCGGGGGAACACCGGGGAGCTGTTTTTT.

The chain is built from TRBV10-3 and TRBJ2-5; TRBD2 matches 8 bases. Per germline, CDR1 ENHRY and CDR2 SYGVKD. V was clipped by 0 bases and J by 5 bases; unmatched bases: 11. The CDR3 length is 17 residues. The CDR3, as DNA: TGTGCCATCAGTGAGTCGAAGGGGACTAGGGCCAGGGAGACCCAGTACTTC. This gives the protein CAISESKGTRARETQYF.

The V call is TRBV5-1, the J call TRBJ1-1; D not certain. V lost 6 bases to trimming and J lost 1 base, with 13 bases between them. This CDR3 region has 14 residues. Germline loops: CDR1 SGHRS, CDR2 YFSETQ. The CDR3 spells CASMDRMGNTEAFF. In DNA, the CDR3 is TGCGCCAGCATGGACCGGATGGGGAACACTGAAGCTTTCTTT.

CDR3 sequence reads: CASSSPFVQGALQETQYF. The DNA for the CDR3 is TGTGCCAGCAGCTCCCCTTTTGTACAGGGGGCCCTCCAAGAGACCCAGTACTTC. This chain uses TRBV11-2 with TRBJ2-5; 9 bases match TRBD1. V lost 4 bases to trimming and J lost 1 base; unmatched junction nucleotides: 13. This CDR3 region has 18 residues. Germline values: CDR1 SGHAT, CDR2 FQNNGV.

V usage is TRBV7-9 and J usage is TRBJ2-1; TRBD2 matches at 9 bases. The ends lost 7 bases at V and 0 bases at J; junction bases unmatched: 10. The CDR3 sequence is 17 residues long. Germline CDR1 SEHNR, CDR2 FQNEAQ (reference sequence). The DNA for the CDR3 is TGTGCCAGCACAATCCTTAGCGGGAGCGCCTCCTACAATGAGCAGTTCTTC. This codes for CASTILSGSASYNEQFF.

This clonotype turned up a few times. This chain uses TRBV9 with TRBJ2-5; the match to TRBD2 covers 8 bases. Germline values: CDR1 SGDLS, CDR2 YYNGEE. This CDR3 region has 17 residues. The V and J ends lost 1 base and 1 base, in that order; junction bases with no gene match: 9. The CDR3 reads CASSVTAGGTVQETQYF. The DNA for the CDR3 is TGTGCCAGCAGCGTAACGGCGGGAGGAACGGTCCAAGAGACCCAGTACTTC.

The chain uses TRBV12-3 or TRBV12-4 and TRBJ2-1, with D maybe TRBD2 (6 bases). The CDR3 runs to 14 residues. V was shortened by 6 bases and J by 4 bases, with 13 bases between the two germline ends. CDR3 DNA: TGTGCCAGCAGATCAAGGACTACTTACAATGAGCAGTTCTTC. Residues: CASRSRTTYNEQFF.

The V call is TRBV10-2, the J call TRBJ2-3; 7 bases are shared with TRBD1. V was pared by 10 bases and J by 3 bases, with 10 bases of the junction left unmatched. CDR3 length: 14 amino acids. CDR1 and CDR2 (germline): WSHSY, SAAADI. The DNA for the CDR3 is TGCGCCACCAAAGACAGGGCTAGTACAGATACGCAGTATTTT. Protein: CATKDRASTDTQYF.

The chain recombines TRBV7-3 with TRBJ2-1; 7 bases align to TRBD2. J lost 7 bases, V lost 2 bases, and 11 bases had no gene match. The CDR3 runs to 16 residues. CDR1 and CDR2 (germline): SGHTA, FQGTGA. CDR3 sequence reads: CASSLWSSGWGNEQFF. CDR3 nucleotide sequence: TGTGCCAGCAGCTTATGGTCTAGCGGCTGGGGTAATGAGCAGTTCTTC.

A few counts support this clonotype. This chain uses TRBV12-3 or TRBV12-4 with TRBJ2-5; the D gene could be TRBD1 or TRBD2 (5 bases each). Trimming pared 5 bases from V and 4 bases from J, leaving 17 bases between. This CDR3 is 15 amino acids long. The CDR3 protein is CASSEGVSGRETQYF. CDR3 DNA sequence: TGTGCCAGCAGTGAAGGAGTTTCAGGGAGAGAGACCCAGTACTTC.

As for this clonotype: As the CDR3 is not closed by the conserved phenylalanine or tryptophan, this likely results from a read error. The rearrangement uses TRBV12-3 or TRBV12-4 and TRBJ1-1; D is uncertain. This CDR3 spans 11 amino acids. The germline V and J ends were trimmed by 6 bases and 4 bases, with 6 bases remaining between them. CDR3 sequence (DNA): TGTGCCAGCAGAAATACCACTGAAGCTTTCCTT. It specifies CASRNTTEAFL.

This clonotype has more than one count but fewer than ten. The chain is built from TRBV12-3 or TRBV12-4 and TRBJ2-2; perhaps TRBD1 as D (6 bases). The CDR3 spans 14 residues. V was clipped by 6 bases and J by 5 bases, with 13 bases between them. CDR3 loop: CASRRTEFTGELFF. The CDR3 nucleotides read TGTGCCAGCAGACGGACAGAGTTTACCGGGGAGCTGTTTTTT.

The CDR3 sequence is CASSSRKDSNTGELFF. The CDR3, as DNA: TGCGCCAGCAGCTCGCGAAAGGACAGCAACACCGGGGAGCTGTTTTTT. The chain links TRBV5-1 to TRBJ2-2; perhaps TRBD1 as D (6 bases). Germline V gives CDR1 SGHRS, CDR2 YFSETQ. V was cut by 3 bases and J by 2 bases, with 14 bases left in between. The CDR3 is made up of 16 amino acids.

The chain uses TRBV5-5 and TRBJ2-5, with D possibly being TRBD2 (6 bases). The CDR3 length is 16 residues. Germline V CDR1 and CDR2: SGHKS, YYEKEE (reference sequence). Trimming stripped 4 bases from V and 5 bases from J, with 21 bases between. CDR3 in amino acids: CASSRTGEAPWETQYF. Here the CDR3 DNA reads TGTGCCAGCAGCCGGACTGGGGAGGCTCCATGGGAGACCCAGTACTTC. Full variable domain (remainder filled in from reference TRBV5-5 and TRBJ2-5): DAGVTQSPTHLIKTRGQQVTLRCSPISGHKSVSWYQQVLGQGPQFIFQYYEKEERGRGNFPDRFSARQFPNYSSELNVNALLLGDSALYLCASSRTGEAPWETQYFGPGTRLLVL.

V gene TRBV7-2 combines with J gene TRBJ1-2; no reliable D call. Between the trimmed V and J ends, which lost 4 bases and 7 bases, there was a span of 13 bases. Germline CDR1 is SGHTA and CDR2 is FQGNSA. The CDR3 runs 13 residues. CDR3 DNA: TGTGCCAGCAGCTATATCGACCAAATTGGCTACACCTTC. Translated: CASSYIDQIGYTF.

This clonotype was counted between two and nine times. The chain recombines TRBV7-9 with TRBJ1-1; D not certain. CDR3 size: 16 residues. Germline V gene data show CDR1 as SEHNR and CDR2 as FQNEAQ (reference sequence). Trimming took off 5 bases at V and 4 bases at J, with 20 bases between the two ends. The CDR3 here is CASSQPRPSSGTEAFF. CDR3 sequence (DNA): TGTGCCAGCAGCCAGCCACGTCCAAGCTCGGGCACTGAAGCTTTCTTT.

The gene calls are TRBV7-8 and TRBJ2-7; D not resolved. In germline, CDR1 is SGHVS, CDR2 FQNEAQ. The CDR3 totals 13 residues. The V end lost 5 bases, the J end lost 5 bases, and 13 bases lay between the germline ends. CDR3 region: CASSGLRMDEQYF. Written as DNA, the CDR3 is TGTGCCAGCAGCGGGCTGCGTATGGACGAGCAGTACTTC.

There are a few counts of this clonotype. The V and J genes are TRBV28 and TRBJ2-3, with D possibly being TRBD1 (5 bases). Per the germline V gene, CDR1 is MDHEN and CDR2 is SYDVKM. V gave up 6 bases and J gave up 0 bases, with 13 bases separating them. CDR3 size: 15 residues. In nucleotides, the CDR3 is TGTGCCAGCAGCCTTCTGTGGGGCAGCACAGATACGCAGTATTTT. Translated: CASSLLWGSTDTQYF.

This clonotype was counted only a few times. CDR3 region: CASILQGIMTDTQYF. CDR3 DNA: TGTGCCAGCATCTTGCAGGGGATTATGACAGATACGCAGTATTTT. This chain uses TRBV2 with TRBJ2-3; the D gene is possibly TRBD1 (6 bases). The germline CDR1 and CDR2 sequences are SNHLY and FYNNEI. This CDR3 region has 15 residues. V was clipped by 7 bases and J by 3 bases, with 17 bases between them.

This sequence joins TRBV14 and TRBJ2-1, with TRBD1 as a possible D gene (7 bases). The CDR3 loop spans 17 amino acids. Germline V lookup: CDR1 SGHDN, CDR2 FVKESK. V lost 6 bases and J lost 0, with 18 bases in between. The CDR3 is CASRSSQGGGSYNEQFF. The CDR3 DNA is TGTGCCAGCAGATCTTCCCAGGGGGGAGGCTCCTACAATGAGCAGTTCTTC.

This clonotype turned up a few times. V gene TRBV4-2 combines with J gene TRBJ2-7; weak D call: TRBD1 (6 bases). V lost 0 bases, J lost 4 bases, and 22 bases lay in between. Per the germline V gene, CDR1 is LGHNA and CDR2 is YNFKEQ. This CDR3 spans 18 amino acids. The CDR3 here is CASSQDPGQWQGEYEQYF. CDR3 nucleotides: TGTGCCAGCAGCCAAGATCCCGGACAGTGGCAAGGTGAATACGAGCAGTACTTC.

The V call is TRBV5-1, the J call TRBJ2-7, with TRBD1 matching over 7 bases. J lost 2 bases, V lost 7 bases, and 9 bases had no gene match. This CDR3 has 14 residues. Germline V gives CDR1 SGHRS, CDR2 YFSETQ. The CDR3 loop reads CASCLGDRPYEQYF. For the CDR3, the DNA is TGCGCCAGCTGTCTCGGGGACAGACCCTACGAGCAGTACTTC.

This clonotype was picked up many times. The DNA of the CDR3 is TGTGCCAGCAGTACGGGCCTCCTTAACACTGAAGCTTTCTTT. This gives the protein CASSTGLLNTEAFF. The chain recombines TRBV12-3 or TRBV12-4 with TRBJ1-1; D is undetermined. This CDR3 region has 14 residues. Deletions cut 5 bases from V and 2 bases from J, with 12 bases between.

This chain joins TRBV7-8 and TRBJ1-2; TRBD1 is a possible D gene (5 bases). V was clipped by 6 bases and J by 14 bases, with 19 bases between them. The CDR3 extends over 12 amino acids. Germline V lookup: CDR1 SGHVS, CDR2 FQNEAQ. The CDR3 DNA is TGTGCCAGCAGTACCGGGACGGGGGTTAGGACCTTC. Its translation: CASSTGTGVRTF.